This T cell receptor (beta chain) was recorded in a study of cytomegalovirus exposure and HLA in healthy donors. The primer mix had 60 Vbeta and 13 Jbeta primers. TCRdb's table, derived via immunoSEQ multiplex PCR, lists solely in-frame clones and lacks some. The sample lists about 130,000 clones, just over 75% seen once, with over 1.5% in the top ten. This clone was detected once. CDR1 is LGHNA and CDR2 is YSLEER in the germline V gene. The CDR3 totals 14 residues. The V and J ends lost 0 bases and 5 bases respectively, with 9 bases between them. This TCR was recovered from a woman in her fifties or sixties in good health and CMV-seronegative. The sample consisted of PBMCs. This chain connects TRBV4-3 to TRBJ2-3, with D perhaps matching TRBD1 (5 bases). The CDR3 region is CASSQDPQGDTQYF. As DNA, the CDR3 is TGCGCCAGCAGCCAAGATCCCCAGGGAGATACGCAGTATTTT.